The rows below give T cell receptor beta chains drawn from one sample of a study of blood T cell repertoires in COVID-19. The method was immunoSEQ multiplex PCR; TCRdb's version includes in-frame clones alone and lacks a portion of them. This sample has approximately 270,000 clones, with 75% to 90% found just once. Sequencing input: peripheral blood. These receptors originate from a woman aged 70 to 79 with acute or convalescent COVID-19. Each CDR3 is given with its conserved first and last residue. A D gene is named only where the DNA matches it firmly. Not every row has a clone size; where given, it reads once, few, many or a size class.

size,D,J,V,length,DNA,CDR3
NA,NA,TRBJ2-2,TRBV5-1,13,TGCGCCAGCAGCCCCCAGGAACCCGGGGAGCTGTTTTTT,CASSPQEPGELFF
NA,NA,TRBJ2-3,TRBV5-8,16,TGTGCCAGCAGCCGGAGCGGGTCTAGAAGCACAGATACGCAGTATTTT,CASSRSGSRSTDTQYF
NA,NA,TRBJ1-5,TRBV19,15,TGTGCCAGTAGCTTGGGACTGCTTAGCAATCAGCCCCAGCATTTT,CASSLGLLSNQPQHF
NA,TRBD2,TRBJ2-2,TRBV19,16,TGTGCCAGTAGTCCGCAAACGGGACTAGCGGCCGGGGAGCTGTTTTTT,CASSPQTGLAAGELFF
NA,NA,TRBJ1-1,TRBV29-1,13,TGCAGCGTTGTAAAGGCAACGGGGTCTGAAGCTTTCTTT,CSVVKATGSEAFF
NA,TRBD2,TRBJ2-1,TRBV11-2,17,TGTGCCAGCAGCCTAGGAGGGGCGGGGGACTCCTACAATGAGCAGTTCTTC,CASSLGGAGDSYNEQFF
NA,NA,TRBJ2-3,TRBV13,13,TGTGCCAGCAGTTGGGGGCGTTCAGATACGCAGTATTTT,CASSWGRSDTQYF
NA,TRBD1,TRBJ1-5,TRBV7-3,14,TGTGCCAGCAGCTTGACAGGGGGCGATCAGCCCCAGCATTTT,CASSLTGGDQPQHF
NA,NA,TRBJ2-3,TRBV7-2,17,TGTGCCAGCAGCTTAGTAGCCGGGAGCCGGGACGCAGATACGCAGTATTTT,CASSLVAGSRDADTQYF
NA,TRBD2,TRBJ2-5,TRBV2,16,TGTGCCAGCAGTGAAGGGCTAGCGGGGGGATCGGAGACCCAGTACTTC,CASSEGLAGGSETQYF
NA,TRBD1,TRBJ1-3,TRBV19,16,TGTGCCAGTAGTACAAGGACAGGGGGTACTGGAAACACCATATATTTT,CASSTRTGGTGNTIYF
NA,NA,TRBJ1-2,TRBV27,15,TGTGCCAGCAGAATAATGGTGGGAGTTAACTATGGCTACACCTTC,CASRIMVGVNYGYTF
NA,NA,TRBJ1-2,TRBV7-9,14,TGTGCCAGCAGACATACAGGTACCAACTATGGCTACACCTTC,CASRHTGTNYGYTF
NA,NA,TRBJ2-3,TRBV14,16,TGTGCCAGCAGCCAAGAACTTCTAGGCACCTCAGATACGCAGTATTTT,CASSQELLGTSDTQYF
NA,TRBD1,TRBJ2-1,TRBV5-1,22,TGCGCCAGCACCAATGCCGGGGTACGGGACAGGGGATTTAGGGACGGCATAAATGAGCAGTTCTTC,CASTNAGVRDRGFRDGINEQFF
NA,NA,TRBJ1-1,TRBV18,16,TGTGCCAGCTCACCATTGGCACAGGGAATGGGCACTGAAGCTTTCTTT,CASSPLAQGMGTEAFF
NA,NA,TRBJ2-7,TRBV10-3,14,TGTGCCATCAGTGAGGGGAGGGGGGGCTTGGAGCAGTACTTC,CAISEGRGGLEQYF
NA,TRBD1,TRBJ1-2,TRBV5-1,15,TGCGCCAGCAGCGGGTGGACAGGGTCAGCGTATGGCTACACCTTC,CASSGWTGSAYGYTF
NA,NA,TRBJ1-3,TRBV5-8,15,TGTGCCAGCAGCTTCCGGGGGGGTTCTGGAAACACCATATATTTT,CASSFRGGSGNTIYF
NA,TRBD1,TRBJ2-7,TRBV27,17,TGTGCCAGCAGACCCTGGGGGGGACAGGGAATACGGGTGGAGCAGTACTTC,CASRPWGGQGIRVEQYF
NA,NA,TRBJ2-1,TRBV7-7,13,TGTGCCAGCAGCTTTAACAGGAACGATGAGCAGTTCTTC,CASSFNRNDEQFF
NA,NA,TRBJ2-5,TRBV5-4,16,TGTGCCAGCAGCCTCCCTAGGGAGGGGGGGGCTGAGACCCAGTACTTC,CASSLPREGGAETQYF
once,NA,TRBJ1-1,TRBV12-5,14,TGTGCTAGTGGTTTGGTCGGTCGTTCGTCTGAAGCTTTCTTT,CASGLVGRSSEAFF
NA,NA,TRBJ1-6,TRBV6-1,12,TGTGCCACAGGACAGTATAATTCACCCCTCCACTTT,CATGQYNSPLHF
NA,NA,TRBJ2-5,TRBV2,15,TGTGCCAGCAGGGCAGGGGCGGTTAACCAAGAGACCCAGTACTTC,CASRAGAVNQETQYF
once,TRBD1,TRBJ2-1,TRBV27,13,TGTGCCAGCACCTGGGGACAGGTCAATGAGCAGTTCTTC,CASTWGQVNEQFF
NA,NA,TRBJ1-5,TRBV6-5,12,TGTGCCAGCAGAGGGGACAATCAGCCCCAGCATTTT,CASRGDNQPQHF
NA,NA,TRBJ2-2,TRBV25-1,15,TGTGCCAGCCAGACGGGGGGCCTTTACACCGGGGAGCTGTTTTTT,CASQTGGLYTGELFF
NA,TRBD1,TRBJ2-7,TRBV2,14,TGTGCCAGCAGTGCCGGGACAGGGATCTACGAGCAGTACTTC,CASSAGTGIYEQYF
NA,TRBD2,TRBJ2-5,TRBV10-3,15,TGTGCCATCAGTGGGAGCGGGGGGCAAGAAGAGACCCAGTACTTC,CAISGSGGQEETQYF
NA,NA,TRBJ2-5,TRBV6-5,13,TGTGCCAGCACTGCGGGATCCCAAGAGACCCAGTACTTC,CASTAGSQETQYF
NA,TRBD1,TRBJ1-4,TRBV9,17,TGTGCCAGCAGCCTTAGGACAGGACCCCCAACTAATGAAAAACTGTTTTTT,CASSLRTGPPTNEKLFF
once,TRBD1,TRBJ1-1,TRBV29-1,14,TGCAGCGCCCTCCGACAGGGGGGAAACACTGAAGCTTTCTTT,CSALRQGGNTEAFF
NA,TRBD2,TRBJ2-7,TRBV19,11,TGTGCCAGTAGTGCGCGCGGGAGGCAGTACTTC,CASSARGRQYF
once,NA,TRBJ1-1,TRBV2,14,TGTGCCAGCATGGTCGGAGCAAGGTTTACTGAAGCTTTCTTT,CASMVGARFTEAFF
NA,NA,TRBJ2-1,TRBV24-1,13,TGTGCCACCAGTAGAGGGCCCCGGGGTGAGCAGTTCTTC,CATSRGPRGEQFF
NA,NA,TRBJ1-1,TRBV12-3/TRBV12-4,11,TGTGCCAGCAGTCCTCTCACTGAAGCTTTCTTT,CASSPLTEAFF
NA,NA,TRBJ2-5,TRBV30,13,TGTGCCTGGAGTGCCTGGGCATCGGAGACCCAGTACTTC,CAWSAWASETQYF
NA,NA,TRBJ2-2,TRBV5-1,14,TGCGCCAGCAGCCCTCCCAATTCGGGCGGGGAGCTGTTTTTT,CASSPPNSGGELFF
NA,TRBD1,TRBJ1-5,TRBV10-2,13,TGCGCCAGCAGTGGGACAGGGAATCAGCCCCAGCATTTT,CASSGTGNQPQHF
NA,TRBD2,TRBJ2-5,TRBV5-6,16,TGTGCCAGCAGCTTGTTGTCGAGCGGGGGCCGGGAGACCCAGTACTTC,CASSLLSSGGRETQYF
NA,NA,TRBJ2-1,TRBV5-1,15,TGCGCCAGCAGTACCGGGGAAAGCTCCTACAATGAGCAGTTCTTC,CASSTGESSYNEQFF
NA,TRBD2,TRBJ2-4,TRBV3-1/TRBV3-2,17,TGTGCCAGCAGCCAAGGGGTTGTGTCGGCGGGGGGCGGCATTCAGTACTTC,CASSQGVVSAGGGIQYF
NA,TRBD1,TRBJ2-7,TRBV5-1,16,TGCGCCAGCAGCTTGGAAGCAAGGACAGGACTGTACGAGCAGTACTTC,CASSLEARTGLYEQYF
NA,NA,TRBJ1-1,TRBV6-5,14,TGTGCCAGCACCCCTGAGGGATTTGCCACTGAAGCTTTCTTT,CASTPEGFATEAFF
NA,NA,TRBJ1-2,TRBV6-5,15,TGTGCCAGCAGCTATACGCAGGTCGCTAACTATGGCTACACCTTC,CASSYTQVANYGYTF
once,TRBD2,TRBJ2-5,TRBV7-9,15,TGTGCCAGCAGCATCGGACTAGCGGGGCAAGAGACCCAGTACTTC,CASSIGLAGQETQYF
NA,NA,TRBJ2-1,TRBV7-9,11,TGTGCCAGCAGCTCTGAGTATGAGCAGTTCTTC,CASSSEYEQFF
NA,NA,TRBJ1-1,TRBV11-2,15,TGTGCCAGCAGCTTAAGCGGGACGGTGAACACTGAAGCTTTCTTT,CASSLSGTVNTEAFF
NA,NA,TRBJ1-1,TRBV20-1,9,TGCAGTGGCGGGGGAGGCGCTTTCTTT,CSGGGGAFF
NA,NA,TRBJ1-3,TRBV6-5,14,TGTGCCAGCGTTCGTGGGGCGTCTGGAAACACCATATATTTT,CASVRGASGNTIYF
few,NA,TRBJ2-1,TRBV2,15,TGTGCCAGCAGCGTTTGGGAGAGCTCCTACAATGAGCAGTTCTTC,CASSVWESSYNEQFF
NA,NA,TRBJ2-5,TRBV5-1,12,TGCGCCAGCAGTTGGGGGGAAGAGACCCAGTACTTC,CASSWGEETQYF
NA,NA,TRBJ1-1,TRBV5-4,16,TGTGCCAGCAGCAAAAGGCGGGGAGCCGGGAACACTGAAGCTTTCTTT,CASSKRRGAGNTEAFF
NA,NA,TRBJ1-2,TRBV3-1/TRBV3-2,19,TGTGCCAGCAGCCAAAGCAGGGCTGAGTTATCCCCTTACGTGGGGGGCTACACCTTC,CASSQSRAELSPYVGGYTF
NA,NA,TRBJ1-5,TRBV7-2,13,TGTGCCAGCAGCTTTCGCGGGTCTCAGCCCCAGCATTTT,CASSFRGSQPQHF
NA,NA,TRBJ1-1,TRBV7-2,15,TGTGCCAGCAGCTACCGCGAGGGAGGCGACACTGAAGCTTTCTTT,CASSYREGGDTEAFF